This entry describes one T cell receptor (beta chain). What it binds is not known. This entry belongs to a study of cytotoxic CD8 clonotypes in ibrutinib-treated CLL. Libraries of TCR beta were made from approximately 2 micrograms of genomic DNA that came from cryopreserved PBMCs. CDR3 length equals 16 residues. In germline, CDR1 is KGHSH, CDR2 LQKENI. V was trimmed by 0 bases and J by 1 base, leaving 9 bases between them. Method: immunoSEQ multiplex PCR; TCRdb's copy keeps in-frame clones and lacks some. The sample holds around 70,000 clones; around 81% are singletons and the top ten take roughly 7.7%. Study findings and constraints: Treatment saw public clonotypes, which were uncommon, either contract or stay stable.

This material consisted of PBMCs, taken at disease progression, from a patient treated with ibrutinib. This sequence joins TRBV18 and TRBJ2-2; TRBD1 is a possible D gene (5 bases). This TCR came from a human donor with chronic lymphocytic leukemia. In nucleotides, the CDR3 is TGTGCCAGCTCACCACCCAATAGGGGGAACACCGGGGAGCTGTTTTTT. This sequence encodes CASSPPNRGNTGELFF.